Here is one TCR beta chain with its context. These data belong to a study of control samples from healthy donors and cancer patients. Produced via immunoSEQ multiplex PCR; TCRdb's table is partial and in-frame only. The repertoire includes about 120,000 clones, about 88% of them detected once, and about 2.1% sits in the top ten. Trimming took 1 base from V and 9 from J, leaving 23 bases between them. In germline, CDR1 is SGHNT, CDR2 YYREEE (reference sequence). The CDR3 is 18 amino acids. This TCR derives from a woman in her 70s in good health. V usage is TRBV5-4 and J usage is TRBJ1-6; tentative D call: TRBD1 (6 bases). Specimen: blood. The CDR3 sequence is CASSLTGPTGPGGSPLHF. As DNA, the CDR3 is TGTGCCAGCAGCTTGACAGGGCCGACCGGACCGGGGGGTTCACCCCTCCACTTT.